The T cell receptor (beta chain) described here comes from a study of blood T cell repertoires in COVID-19. Of note for this clone: Germline and junction disagree at one end, which may indicate a read error.

Enrollment of patients from Seattle took place during active infection, with longitudinal follow-up. Original processing methods: Scientists estimated how many nucleated cells there were by amplifying reference gene primers. Sequenced by immunoSEQ multiplex PCR; TCRdb stores in-frame clones only, minus some. Clonal size and the V and J genes are those of that table, whereas D and trimming came from the DNA. The sample records a few hundred thousand clones, roughly 84% being singletons. Germline CDR1 and CDR2: LGHDT and YNNKEL (reference sequence). The CDR3 spans 16 residues. The chain uses TRBV3-1 (or the pseudogene TRBV3-2) and TRBJ2-7; TRBD2 matches 11 bases. What was sequenced was peripheral blood. The TCR sequence derives from a human donor with COVID-19, enrolled during active disease. The donor label of this sample is uncertain. CDR3 in DNA: TGTGCCAGCAGCCAAGATTGTGGGACTAGCGGTTACGGGCAGTACTTC. Amino acids: CASSQDCGTSGYGQYF.